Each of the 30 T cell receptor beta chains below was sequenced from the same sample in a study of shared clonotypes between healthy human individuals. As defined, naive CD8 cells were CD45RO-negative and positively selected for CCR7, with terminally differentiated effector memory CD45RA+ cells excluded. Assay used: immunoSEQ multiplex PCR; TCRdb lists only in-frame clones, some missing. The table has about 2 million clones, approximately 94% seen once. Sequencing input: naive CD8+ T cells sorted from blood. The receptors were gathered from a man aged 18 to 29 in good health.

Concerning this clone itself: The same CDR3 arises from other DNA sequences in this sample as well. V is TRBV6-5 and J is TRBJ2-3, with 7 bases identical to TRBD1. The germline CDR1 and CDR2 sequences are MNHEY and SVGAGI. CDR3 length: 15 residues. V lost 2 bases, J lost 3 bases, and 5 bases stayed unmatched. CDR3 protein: CASSYGDRSTDTQYF. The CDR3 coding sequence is TGTGCCAGCAGTTACGGGGACAGAAGTACAGATACGCAGTATTTT.

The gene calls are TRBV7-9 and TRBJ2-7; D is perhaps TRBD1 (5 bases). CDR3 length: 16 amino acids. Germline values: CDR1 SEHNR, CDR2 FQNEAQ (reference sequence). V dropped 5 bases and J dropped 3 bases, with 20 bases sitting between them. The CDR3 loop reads CASSPATRAGYYEQYF. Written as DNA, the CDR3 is TGTGCCAGCAGCCCGGCGACACGGGCAGGGTACTACGAGCAGTACTTC.

The CDR3 reads CASSWGGMDTGELFF. The CDR3 DNA follows: TGTGCCAGCAGTTGGGGCGGGATGGACACCGGGGAGCTGTTTTTT. This sequence joins TRBV6-5 and TRBJ2-2, with a tentative D call TRBD2 (6 bases). Trimming removed 4 bases at V and 3 bases at J, with 12 bases between. The CDR3 sequence is 15 residues long. Germline CDR1 is MNHEY and CDR2 is SVGAGI.

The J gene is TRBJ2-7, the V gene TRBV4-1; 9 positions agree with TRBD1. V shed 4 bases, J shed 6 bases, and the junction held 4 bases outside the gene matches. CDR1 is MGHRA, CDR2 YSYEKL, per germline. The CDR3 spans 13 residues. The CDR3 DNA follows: TGCGCCAGCAGCCCCCGACAGGGGGGCGAGCAGTACTTC. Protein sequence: CASSPRQGGEQYF.

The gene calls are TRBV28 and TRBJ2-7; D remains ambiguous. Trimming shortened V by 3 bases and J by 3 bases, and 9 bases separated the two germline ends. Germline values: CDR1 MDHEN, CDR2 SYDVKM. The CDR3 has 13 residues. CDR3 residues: CASSFSENYEQYF. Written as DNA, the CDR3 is TGTGCCAGCAGTTTTTCTGAAAACTACGAGCAGTACTTC.

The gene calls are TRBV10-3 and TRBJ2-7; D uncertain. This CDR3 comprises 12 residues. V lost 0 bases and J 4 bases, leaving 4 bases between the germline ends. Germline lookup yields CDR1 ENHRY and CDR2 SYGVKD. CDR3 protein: CAISESQYEQYF. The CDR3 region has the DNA TGTGCCATCAGTGAGTCCCAGTACGAGCAGTACTTC.

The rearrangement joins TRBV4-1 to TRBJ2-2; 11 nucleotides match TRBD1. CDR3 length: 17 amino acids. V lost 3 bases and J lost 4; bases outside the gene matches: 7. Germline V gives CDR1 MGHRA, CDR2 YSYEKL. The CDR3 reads CASSQRRTGGFTGELFF. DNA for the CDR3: TGCGCCAGCAGCCAGAGGCGGACAGGGGGCTTCACCGGGGAGCTGTTTTTT.

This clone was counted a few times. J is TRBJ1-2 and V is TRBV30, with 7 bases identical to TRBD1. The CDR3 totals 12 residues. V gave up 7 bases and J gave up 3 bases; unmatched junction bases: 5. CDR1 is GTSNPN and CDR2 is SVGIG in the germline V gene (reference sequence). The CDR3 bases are TGTGCCTTGGACAGGAGTTACTATGGCTACACCTTC. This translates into CALDRSYYGYTF. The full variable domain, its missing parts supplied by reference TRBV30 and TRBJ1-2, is SQTIHQWPATLVQPVGSPLSLECTVEGTSNPNLYWYRQAAGRGLQLLFYSVGIGQISSEVPQNLSASRPQDRQFILSSKKLLLSDSGFYLCALDRSYYGYTFGSGTRLTVV.

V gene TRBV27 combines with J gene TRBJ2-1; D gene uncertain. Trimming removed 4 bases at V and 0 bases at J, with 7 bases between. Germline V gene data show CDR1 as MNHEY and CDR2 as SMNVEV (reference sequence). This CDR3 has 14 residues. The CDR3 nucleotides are TGTGCCAGCAGTTCCATGGGCTCCTACAATGAGCAGTTCTTC. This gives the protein CASSSMGSYNEQFF.

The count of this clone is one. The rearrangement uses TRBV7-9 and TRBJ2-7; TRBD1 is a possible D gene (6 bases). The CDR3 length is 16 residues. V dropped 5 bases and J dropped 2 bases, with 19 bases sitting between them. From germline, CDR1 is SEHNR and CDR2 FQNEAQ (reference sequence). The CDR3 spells CASSRLQTGLPYEQYF. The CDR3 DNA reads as TGTGCCAGCAGCCGGCTACAAACAGGGTTACCCTACGAGCAGTACTTC.

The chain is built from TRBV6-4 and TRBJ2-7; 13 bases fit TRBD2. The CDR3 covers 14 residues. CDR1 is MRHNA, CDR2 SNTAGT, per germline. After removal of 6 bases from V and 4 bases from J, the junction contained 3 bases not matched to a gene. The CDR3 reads CASRVLAGGYEQYF. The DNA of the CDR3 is TGTGCCAGCAGGGTACTAGCGGGAGGGTACGAGCAGTACTTC.

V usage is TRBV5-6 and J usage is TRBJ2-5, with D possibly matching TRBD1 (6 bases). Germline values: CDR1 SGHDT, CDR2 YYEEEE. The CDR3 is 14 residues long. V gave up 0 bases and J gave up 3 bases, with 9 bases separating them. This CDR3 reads CASSLASGEETQYF. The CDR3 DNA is TGTGCCAGCAGCTTGGCGTCAGGGGAAGAGACCCAGTACTTC.

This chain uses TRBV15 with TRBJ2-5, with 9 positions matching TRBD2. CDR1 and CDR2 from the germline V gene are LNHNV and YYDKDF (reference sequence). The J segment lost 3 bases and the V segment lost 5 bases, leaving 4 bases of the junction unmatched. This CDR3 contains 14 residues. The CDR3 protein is CATSSRLAEETQYF. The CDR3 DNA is TGTGCCACCAGCTCGAGACTAGCGGAAGAGACCCAGTACTTC.

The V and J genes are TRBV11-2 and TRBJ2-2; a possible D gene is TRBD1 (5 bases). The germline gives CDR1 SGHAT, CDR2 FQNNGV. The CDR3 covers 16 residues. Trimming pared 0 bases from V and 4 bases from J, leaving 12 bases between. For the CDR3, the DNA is TGTGCCAGCAGCTTAGATCGAGTTCAGGGCACCGGGGAGCTGTTTTTT. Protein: CASSLDRVQGTGELFF.

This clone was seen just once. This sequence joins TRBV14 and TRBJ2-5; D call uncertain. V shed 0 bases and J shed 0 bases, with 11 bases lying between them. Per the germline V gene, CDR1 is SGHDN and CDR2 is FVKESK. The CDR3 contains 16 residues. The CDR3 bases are TGTGCCAGCAGCCAAGATTTCCGGCGCGACCAAGAGACCCAGTACTTC. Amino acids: CASSQDFRRDQETQYF.

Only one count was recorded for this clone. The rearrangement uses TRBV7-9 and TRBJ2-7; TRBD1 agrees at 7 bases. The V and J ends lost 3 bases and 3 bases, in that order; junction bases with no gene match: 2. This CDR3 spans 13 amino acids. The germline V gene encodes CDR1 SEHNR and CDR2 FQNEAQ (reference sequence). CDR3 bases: TGTGCCAGCAGCTTCGGACAGGTCTACGAGCAGTACTTC. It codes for CASSFGQVYEQYF.

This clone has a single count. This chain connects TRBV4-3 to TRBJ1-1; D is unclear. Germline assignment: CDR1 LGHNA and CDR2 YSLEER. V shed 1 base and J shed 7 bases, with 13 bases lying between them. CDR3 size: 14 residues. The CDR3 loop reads CASSQGDSSGEAFF. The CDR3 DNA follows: TGCGCCAGCAGCCAAGGGGATAGCAGCGGTGAAGCTTTCTTT.

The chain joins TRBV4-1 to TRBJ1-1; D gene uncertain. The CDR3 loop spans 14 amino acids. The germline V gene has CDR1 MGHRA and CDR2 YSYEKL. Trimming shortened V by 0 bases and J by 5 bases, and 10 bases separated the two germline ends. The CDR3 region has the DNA TGCGCCAGCAGCCAAGAGGGAGGGTTTACTGAAGCTTTCTTT. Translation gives CASSQEGGFTEAFF.

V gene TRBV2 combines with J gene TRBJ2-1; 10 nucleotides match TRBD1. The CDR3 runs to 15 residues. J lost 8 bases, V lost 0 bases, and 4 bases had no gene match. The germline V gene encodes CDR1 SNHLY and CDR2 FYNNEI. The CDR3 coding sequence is TGTGCCAGCAGTGAAGCCGGGACAGGGGTCCATGAGCAGTTCTTC. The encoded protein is CASSEAGTGVHEQFF.

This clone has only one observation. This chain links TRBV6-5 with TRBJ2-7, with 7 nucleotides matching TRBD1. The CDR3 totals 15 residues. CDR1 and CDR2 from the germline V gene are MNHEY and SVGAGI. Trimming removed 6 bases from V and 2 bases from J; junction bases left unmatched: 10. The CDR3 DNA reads TGTGCCAGCAGATTAGACAGGGTGAATCCCTACGAGCAGTACTTC. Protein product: CASRLDRVNPYEQYF.

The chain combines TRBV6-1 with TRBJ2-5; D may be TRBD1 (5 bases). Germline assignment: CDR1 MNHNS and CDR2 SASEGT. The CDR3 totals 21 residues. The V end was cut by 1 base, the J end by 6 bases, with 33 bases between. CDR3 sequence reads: CASSEESVSVGRVNVRKTQYF. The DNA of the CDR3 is TGTGCCAGCAGTGAAGAATCGGTGTCGGTGGGCAGGGTGAACGTGCGGAAGACCCAGTACTTC.

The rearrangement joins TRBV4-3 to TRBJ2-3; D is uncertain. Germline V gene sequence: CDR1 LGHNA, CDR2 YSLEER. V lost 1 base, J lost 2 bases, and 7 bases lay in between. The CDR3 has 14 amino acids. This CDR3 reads CASSQAASTDTQYF. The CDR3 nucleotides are TGCGCCAGCAGCCAAGCGGCCTCCACAGATACGCAGTATTTT.

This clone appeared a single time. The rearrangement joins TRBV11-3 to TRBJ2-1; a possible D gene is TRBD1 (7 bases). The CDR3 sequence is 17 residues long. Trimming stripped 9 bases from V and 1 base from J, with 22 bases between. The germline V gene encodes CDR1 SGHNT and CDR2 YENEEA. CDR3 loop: CARPCPRGALSYNEQFF. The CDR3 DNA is TGTGCCAGGCCCTGCCCCAGGGGGGCATTGTCCTACAATGAGCAGTTCTTC.

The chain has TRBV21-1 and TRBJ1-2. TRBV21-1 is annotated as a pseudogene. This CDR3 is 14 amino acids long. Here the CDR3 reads CASSKSGQPYGYTF. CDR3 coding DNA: TGTGCCAGCAGCAAATCGGGGCAGCCGTATGGCTACACCTTC.

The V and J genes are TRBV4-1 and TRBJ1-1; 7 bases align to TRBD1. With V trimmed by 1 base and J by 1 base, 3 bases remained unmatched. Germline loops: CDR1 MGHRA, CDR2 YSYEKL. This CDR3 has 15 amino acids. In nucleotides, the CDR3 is TGCGCCAGCAGCCAAGCCAGGGGGAAGAACACTGAAGCTTTCTTT. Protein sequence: CASSQARGKNTEAFF.

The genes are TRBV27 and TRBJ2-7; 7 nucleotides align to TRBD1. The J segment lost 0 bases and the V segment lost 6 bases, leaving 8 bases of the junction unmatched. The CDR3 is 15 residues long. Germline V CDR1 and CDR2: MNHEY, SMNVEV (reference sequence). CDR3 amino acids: CASSLTGDGSYEQYF. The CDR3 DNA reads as TGTGCCAGCAGCCTCACAGGGGATGGCTCCTACGAGCAGTACTTC.

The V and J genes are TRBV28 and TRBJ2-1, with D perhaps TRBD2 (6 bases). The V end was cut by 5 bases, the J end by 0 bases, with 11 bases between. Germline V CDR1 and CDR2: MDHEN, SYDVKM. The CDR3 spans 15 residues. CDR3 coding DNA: TGTGCCAGCAGTCCTCGGGGGAGCTCCTACAATGAGCAGTTCTTC. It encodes CASSPRGSSYNEQFF.

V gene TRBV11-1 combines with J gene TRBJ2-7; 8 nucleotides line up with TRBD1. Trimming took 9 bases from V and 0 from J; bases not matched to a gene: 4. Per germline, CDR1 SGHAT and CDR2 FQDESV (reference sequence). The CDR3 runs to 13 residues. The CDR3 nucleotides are TGTGCCAGTACTACAGGGGGCTCCTACGAGCAGTACTTC. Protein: CASTTGGSYEQYF. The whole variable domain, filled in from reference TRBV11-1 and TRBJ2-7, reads EAEVAQSPRYKITEKSQAVAFWCDPISGHATLYWYRQILGQGPELLVQFQDESVVDDSQLPKDRFSAERLKGVDSTLKIQPAELGDSAMYLCASTTGGSYEQYFGPGTRLTVT.

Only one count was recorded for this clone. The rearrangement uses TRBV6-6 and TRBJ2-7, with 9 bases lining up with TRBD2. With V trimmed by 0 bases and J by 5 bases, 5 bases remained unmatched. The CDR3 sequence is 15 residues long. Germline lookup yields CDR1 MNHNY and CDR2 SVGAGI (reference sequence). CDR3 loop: CASSYSSGSTDEQYF. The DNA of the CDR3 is TGTGCCAGCAGTTACTCTAGCGGGAGCACGGACGAGCAGTACTTC.

This CDR3 is CAISETVGMSSPLHF. CDR3 in DNA: TGTGCCATCAGTGAAACTGTGGGGATGAGTTCACCCCTCCACTTT. J is TRBJ1-6 and V is TRBV10-3; D remains unclear. V shed 3 bases and J shed 9 bases, with 15 bases lying between them. The CDR3 contains 15 residues. Germline CDR1 is ENHRY and CDR2 is SYGVKD.